This T cell receptor (beta chain) comes out of a study of T cells after yellow fever vaccination. In the study overall: Where fractions had low cell numbers, libraries were prepared from them with the SMART-Seq v4 Ultra Low Input RNA kit.

UMIs and a universal primer site were added when TCR cDNA was made by 5'RACE template switching. A single record per CDR3 protein comes from TCRdb applying MiXCR to the 5' RACE reads. The sample has 620,000 or so distinct CDR3 sequences, about a sixth seen once. Germline V CDR1 and CDR2: ENHRY, SYGVKD. The CDR3 is 15 amino acids. V lost 6 bases to trimming and J lost 5 bases, with 19 bases between them. Study results and limitations: Researchers noted that a small share of clonotypes showed up in both CD4 and CD8 compartments. After the booster, about 95% of CD4 and 75% to 90% of CD8 primary-response clones were re-detected.

This clonotype was counted a few times. The antigen is not known. The material was PBMCs, obtained 5 to 6 days after the first yellow fever vaccination. The chain couples TRBV10-3 to TRBJ1-1; D perhaps matches TRBD1 (6 bases). This TCR derives from a man aged 18 to 30 who received the YFV17D yellow fever vaccine. CDR3 loop: CAIRPGGGRWTEAFF. The DNA for the CDR3 is TGTGCCATCAGACCGGGAGGGGGGCGGTGGACTGAAGCTTTCTTT.